This section outlines one T cell receptor beta chain sequence together with its context. Its target is not known. Blood sampling took place at baseline, cycle 4 day 1, and cycle 7 day 1. V lost 4 bases and J lost 4, with 13 bases in between. This CDR3 has 14 residues. Germline lookup yields CDR1 SNHLY and CDR2 FYNNEI. TCRdb's table, derived via immunoSEQ multiplex PCR, lists solely in-frame clones and lacks some. The sample holds approximately 41,000 clones, around 89% seen once. These data come from a study of OX40 agonist ivuxolimab in advanced cancers. Study-wide results and caveats: Expanded clones were, on average, more numerous among CD8+ T cells than CD4+. The investigators did not determine what antigen specificity the expanded peripheral T cells had.

The chain is built from TRBV2 and TRBJ1-2; D call uncertain. This clonotype originated in an adult with an advanced solid tumor such as melanoma, head and neck, liver or kidney cancer. Specimen: CD4+ or CD8+ T cells sorted from blood, collected in a trial of the OX40 agonist ivuxolimab. CDR3 sequence: CASSAQVVTYGYTF. The CDR3 nucleotides read TGTGCCAGCAGTGCCCAGGTCGTTACCTATGGCTACACCTTC.